Following are 18 T cell receptor beta chains from one sample sequenced in a study of monozygotic twins with inflammatory bowel disease (dated by TCRdb to about 2019). Library preparation was by 5' RACE. TCRdb records Illumina HiSeq 2500 as the sequencer. After TCRdb reprocessed the reads, each CDR3 protein sequence was kept as one row, without DNA. The table kept for this sample lists 350,000 to 400,000 distinct CDR3 sequences. The ten largest clones capture around 2.6% of the sample. The specimen was blood. The receptors derive from a human donor with ulcerative colitis or Crohn's disease, or a healthy co-twin of an affected twin (not recorded which).

The chain combines TRBV7-9 with TRBJ2-5; absent DNA, TCRdb's TRBD1 call cannot be checked. CDR1 is SEHNR, CDR2 FQNEAQ, per germline (reference sequence). This CDR3 comprises 14 residues. The CDR3 protein is CASSPRTGRETQNF.

Here the CDR3 reads CSAPDGAQPQHF. V and J are TRBV20-1 and TRBJ1-5; TCRdb gives TRBD1 as the D gene, but with no DNA this cannot be confirmed. This CDR3 has 12 residues. CDR1 and CDR2 (germline): DFQATT, SNEGSKA (reference sequence).

This chain joins TRBV6-2 or TRBV6-3 and TRBJ2-1; with no DNA, the TCRdb D assignment of TRBD1 cannot be verified. CDR1 and CDR2 from the germline V gene are MNHEY and SVGEGT. CDR3 size: 14 residues. The CDR3 is CASSPPHPYNEQFF.

The gene calls are TRBV4-3 and TRBJ2-2; TCRdb's D call of TRBD1 is untestable without DNA. Germline-derived CDR1 and CDR2 are LGHNA and YSLEER. CDR3 size: 14 residues. This CDR3 reads CASSGGARTGELFF.

The chain recombines TRBV4-3 with TRBJ2-3; the TCRdb D gene call, TRBD2, has no DNA to confirm it. From germline, CDR1 is LGHNA and CDR2 YSLEER. The CDR3 covers 17 residues. This chain's CDR3 is CASSQSSHHGEADTQYF.

The V call is TRBV5-1, the J call TRBJ1-2; TCRdb lists TRBD1, though no DNA is available to test this call. CDR3 length: 15 residues. Germline CDR1 is SGHRS and CDR2 is YFSETQ. This CDR3 reads CASMPDLDRLRGYTF.

V and J are TRBV3-1 and TRBJ2-5; without DNA, the TCRdb call of TRBD2 cannot be checked. Germline CDR1 is LGHDT and CDR2 is YNNKEL (reference sequence). The CDR3 extends over 17 amino acids. CDR3 residues: CASSQELLAGQQETQYF.

V is TRBV25-1 and J is TRBJ1-1. The germline CDR1 and CDR2 sequences are MGHDK and SYGVNS. This CDR3 comprises 16 residues. CDR3: CASSEYLLRTNTEAFF.

The chain combines TRBV18 with TRBJ2-7; there is no DNA to check the TCRdb D call of TRBD2. CDR3 length: 15 amino acids. Germline V gene lookup returns CDR1 KGHSH and CDR2 LQKENI. CDR3 region: CASSPESGGVYEQYF.

This chain links TRBV7-9 with TRBJ2-7; TCRdb's D call, TRBD2, is unchecked because there is no DNA. The CDR3 runs to 15 residues. Per germline, CDR1 SEHNR and CDR2 FQNEAQ (reference sequence). The CDR3 here is CASSLAAALTYEQYF.

The rearrangement links TRBV6-2 or TRBV6-3 to TRBJ1-5; TCRdb's D gene call, TRBD1, goes unchecked for lack of DNA. Germline CDR1 and CDR2: MNHEY and SVGEGT. CDR3 length: 14 residues. The CDR3: CASSLRGLPRAQHF.

The chain links TRBV7-9 to TRBJ1-1; TCRdb's D call, TRBD1, is unchecked because there is no DNA. Germline V gives CDR1 SEHNR, CDR2 FQNEAQ (reference sequence). The CDR3 is 12 residues long. The CDR3 is CASSLVGDRAFF.

The rearrangement joins TRBV29-1 to TRBJ2-4. The CDR3 totals 13 residues. Germline V gives CDR1 SQVTM, CDR2 ANQGSEA. CDR3 loop: CSAEQLAKNIQYF.

The rearrangement joins TRBV20-1 to TRBJ2-2; TCRdb's D call of TRBD1 is untestable without DNA. The CDR3 spans 18 residues. Germline V gene data show CDR1 as DFQATT and CDR2 as SNEGSKA (reference sequence). This chain's CDR3 is CSARDLVSRDANTGELFF.

The genes are TRBV5-4 and TRBJ2-7; there is no DNA to check the TCRdb D call of TRBD1. The CDR3 is 14 residues long. Germline V gives CDR1 SGHNT, CDR2 YYREEE (reference sequence). The chain's CDR3 is CASSERQGSYEQYF.

The rearrangement joins TRBV30 to TRBJ2-6. The CDR3 consists of 16 residues. The germline gives CDR1 GTSNPN, CDR2 SVGIG (reference sequence). The CDR3 loop reads CAWIAAGNSGANVLTF. The variable domain in full, completed from reference TRBV30 and TRBJ2-6, reads SQTIHQWPATLVQPVGSPLSLECTVEGTSNPNLYWYRQAAGRGLQLLFYSVGIGQISSEVPQNLSASRPQDRQFILSSKKLLLSDSGFYLCAWIAAGNSGANVLTFGAGSRLTVL.

The CDR3 protein is CASSLDPDSYEQYF. The chain is built from TRBV5-1 and TRBJ2-7; the D call from TCRdb, TRBD1, cannot be confirmed without DNA. The CDR3 consists of 14 residues. Per germline, CDR1 SGHRS and CDR2 YFSETQ.

The chain is built from TRBV6-1 and TRBJ2-7; as DNA is missing, the TRBD1 call by TCRdb cannot be tested. This CDR3 spans 16 amino acids. Germline V lookup: CDR1 MNHNS, CDR2 SASEGT. The CDR3: CASRDGQGAVLYEQYF.